Below are 8 T cell receptor beta chains sequenced from a single sample in a study of CD8+CD57+ T cells in acquired aplastic anemia. TCR beta VDJ combinations and CDR3 sequences were profiled from genomic DNA. TCRdb redid the calling of the reads with MiXCR, one entry per CDR3 protein. The table has roughly 420,000 distinct CDR3 sequences, under 80% seen once. Sequenced sample: sorted CD4+, CD8+, or CD8+CD57+ T cells (not recorded which) from PBMCs. Receptors were obtained from a human donor in good health, serving as a control.

This chain uses TRBV10-3 with TRBJ1-2; D is ambiguous. V was shortened by 5 bases and J by 12 bases, with 22 bases between the two germline ends. CDR1 is ENHRY and CDR2 is SYGVKD in the germline V gene. The CDR3 has 14 residues. In DNA, the CDR3 is TGTGCCATCAGTTTGTCGATGTTCGGGTATGGGGACACCTTC. Its protein is CAISLSMFGYGDTF.

The table lists this clonotype with a few counts. This may stem from a read error, because a much larger clone lies one nucleotide away. The J gene is TRBJ2-1, the V gene TRBV12-3 or TRBV12-4, with D tentatively TRBD2 (5 bases). This CDR3 is 13 amino acids long. V dropped 11 bases and J dropped 0 bases, with 11 bases sitting between them. The DNA of the CDR3 is TGTGCCGGCACCGGAGGCTCCTACAATGAGCAGTTCTTC. This codes for CAGTGGSYNEQFF.

CDR3 loop: CASSIAAANTGELFF. CDR3 DNA: TGTGCCAGTAGTATCGCAGCCGCGAACACCGGGGAGCTGTTTTTT. V usage is TRBV19 and J usage is TRBJ2-2; D gene unclear. This CDR3 has 15 residues. V was trimmed by 3 bases and J by 0 bases, leaving 8 bases between them. Looked up from germline, CDR1 is LNHDA and CDR2 is SQIVND (reference sequence).

This clonotype appeared a few times. The chain's CDR3 is CASSLGGQIYSNQPQHF. CDR3 nucleotide sequence: TGTGCCAGCAGCTTAGGGGGACAGATCTATAGCAATCAGCCCCAGCATTTT. The chain employs TRBV7-8 and TRBJ1-5; 7 bases are shared with TRBD1. The CDR3 covers 17 residues. The V and J ends lost 1 base and 0 bases, in that order; junction bases with no gene match: 6. The germline CDR1 and CDR2 sequences are SGHVS and FQNEAQ.

The V gene is TRBV29-1, the J gene TRBJ1-1; weak D call: TRBD1 (5 bases). The CDR3 is 11 amino acids. CDR1 is SQVTM, CDR2 ANQGSEA, per germline. Deletions cut 7 bases from V and 14 bases from J, with 20 bases between. CDR3 in amino acids: CSATGLTETFF. The CDR3, as DNA: TGCAGCGCTACAGGACTCACTGAAACATTCTTT.

The chain carries TRBV2 and TRBJ2-7, with D uncertain. Germline V lookup: CDR1 SNHLY, CDR2 FYNNEI. The CDR3 is 10 residues long. V was pared by 10 bases and J by 8 bases, with 12 bases between. The DNA of the CDR3 is TGTGCCACCAACCTCGGGCAGCAGTACTTC. It specifies CATNLGQQYF.

The rearrangement joins TRBV5-4 to TRBJ2-7, with D perhaps matching TRBD1 (5 bases). Germline assignment: CDR1 SGHNT and CDR2 YYREEE (reference sequence). The germline V and J ends were trimmed by 3 bases and 3 bases, with 10 bases remaining between them. This CDR3 region has 13 residues. The CDR3 is CASSSGADYEQYF. The CDR3 DNA reads as TGTGCCAGCAGCTCTGGGGCAGACTACGAGCAGTACTTC.

The V and J genes are TRBV25-1 and TRBJ1-2; perhaps TRBD1 as D (5 bases). Trimming removed 2 bases at V and 8 bases at J, with 18 bases between. Germline V CDR1 and CDR2: MGHDK, SYGVNS. The length of the CDR3 is 15 residues. CDR3 region: CASSEGRVRGEGYTF. The CDR3 coding sequence is TGTGCCAGCAGTGAAGGGAGGGTGAGGGGCGAAGGCTACACCTTC.